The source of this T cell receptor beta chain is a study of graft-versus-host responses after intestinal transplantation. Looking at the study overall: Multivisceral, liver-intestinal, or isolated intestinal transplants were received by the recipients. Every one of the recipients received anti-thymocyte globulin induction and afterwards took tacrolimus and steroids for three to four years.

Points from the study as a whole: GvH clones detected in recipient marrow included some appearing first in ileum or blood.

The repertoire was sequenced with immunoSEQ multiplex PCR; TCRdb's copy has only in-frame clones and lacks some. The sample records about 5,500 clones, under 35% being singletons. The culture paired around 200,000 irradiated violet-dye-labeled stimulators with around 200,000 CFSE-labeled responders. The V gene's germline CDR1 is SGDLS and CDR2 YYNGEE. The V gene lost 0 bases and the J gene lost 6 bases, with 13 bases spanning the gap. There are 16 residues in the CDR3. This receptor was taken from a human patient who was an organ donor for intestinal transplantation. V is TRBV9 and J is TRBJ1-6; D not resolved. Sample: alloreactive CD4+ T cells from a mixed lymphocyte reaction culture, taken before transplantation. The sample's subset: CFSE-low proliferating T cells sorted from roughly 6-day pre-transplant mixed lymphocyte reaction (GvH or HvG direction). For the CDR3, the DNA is TGTGCCAGCAGCGTAGAGGCGGGTACTCCTAATTCACCCCTCCACTTT. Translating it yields CASSVEAGTPNSPLHF.